The entry below gives a single T cell receptor beta chain sequence along with its context. No more than 2 weeks before study entry, exposed participants had met a case of COVID-19. This sample is part of a study of blood T cell repertoires in COVID-19. Some clones are missing from TCRdb's copy, which holds only in-frame ones; the method was immunoSEQ multiplex PCR. The sample lists 350,000 to 400,000 clones, roughly nine tenths occurring once. The V gene's germline CDR1 is LGHDT and CDR2 YNNKEL (reference sequence). This CDR3 comprises 13 residues. Trimming took 2 bases from V and 6 from J, leaving 10 bases between them.

This chain joins TRBV3-1 (or the pseudogene TRBV3-2) and TRBJ1-1; D ambiguous. This receptor was obtained from a middle-aged woman who had been exposed to COVID-19. Sequenced sample: PBMCs or T cells enriched from blood (not recorded which). The CDR3 DNA follows: TGTGCCAGCAGCCAATCGGGGTTGGCTGAAGCTTTCTTT. It is translated as CASSQSGLAEAFF.